This T cell receptor beta chain was captured by sequencing in a study of CD8 T cells in ankylosing spondylitis. With molecular barcodes, quantitative 5'-RACE was used to make the TCR beta libraries. TCRdb re-called the 5' RACE reads through MiXCR, storing one row per CDR3 protein. The data show 240,000 or so distinct CDR3 sequences, around 9.2% seen once. Germline CDR1 and CDR2: SGHRS and YFSETQ. The CDR3 has 14 residues. With 3 bases clipped from V and 1 base from J, the junction kept 2 bases outside the gene matches. This clonotype was counted many times. The antigen is not known. Study outcomes and limitations: Disease-associated clones were reportedly significantly overrepresented in matched ankylosing spondylitis synovial fluid. There were earlier reports of some motif variants in reactive arthritis synovial fluid and blood.

The TCR sequence derives from a male donor with ankylosing spondylitis or in good health (not recorded which). V gene TRBV5-1 combines with J gene TRBJ1-1; TRBD1 aligns across 8 bases. The specimen sequenced was blood, either unsorted or a sorted T cell fraction (not recorded which). The CDR3 region is CASSSGTGNTEAFF. As DNA, the CDR3 is TGCGCCAGCAGCTCAGGGACAGGGAACACTGAAGCTTTCTTT.